This T cell receptor (beta chain) was retrieved from a study of T cell changes during pregnancy in multiple sclerosis. CDR3 size: 15 residues. Deletions cut 2 bases from V and 3 bases from J, with 13 bases between. Germline V gives CDR1 SGHDN, CDR2 FVKESK. Some clones are missing from TCRdb's copy, which holds only in-frame ones; the method was immunoSEQ multiplex PCR. The sample contains approximately 89,000 clones, 94% of which appear only once. The clonotype was recovered from a female donor with multiple sclerosis, enrolled in a pregnancy study. The chain couples TRBV14 to TRBJ1-1; possibly TRBD1 for D (5 bases). The sample was peripheral blood, taken in the third trimester of pregnancy. CDR3 residues: CASSQTGGADTEAFF. In DNA form, the CDR3 reads TGTGCCAGCAGCCAAACAGGCGGGGCGGACACTGAAGCTTTCTTT.